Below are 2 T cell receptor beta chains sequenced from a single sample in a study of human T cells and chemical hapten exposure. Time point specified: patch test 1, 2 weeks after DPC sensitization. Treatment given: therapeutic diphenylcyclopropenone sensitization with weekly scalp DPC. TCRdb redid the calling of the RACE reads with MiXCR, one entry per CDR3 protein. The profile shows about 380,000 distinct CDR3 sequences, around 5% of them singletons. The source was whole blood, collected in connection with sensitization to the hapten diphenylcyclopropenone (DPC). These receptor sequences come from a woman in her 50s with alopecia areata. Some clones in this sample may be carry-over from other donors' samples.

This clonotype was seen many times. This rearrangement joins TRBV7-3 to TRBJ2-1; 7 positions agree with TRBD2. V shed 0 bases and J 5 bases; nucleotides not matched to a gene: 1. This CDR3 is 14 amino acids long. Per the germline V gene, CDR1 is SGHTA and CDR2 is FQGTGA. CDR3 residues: CASSLTGTNNEQFF. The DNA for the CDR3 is TGTGCCAGCAGCTTAACCGGGACTAACAATGAGCAGTTCTTC.

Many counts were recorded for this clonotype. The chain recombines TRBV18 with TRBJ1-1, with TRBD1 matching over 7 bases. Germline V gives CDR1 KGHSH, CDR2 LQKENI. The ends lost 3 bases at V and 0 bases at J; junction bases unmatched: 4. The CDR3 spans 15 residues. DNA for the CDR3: TGTGCCAGCTCACCCTGGGGACAGCTGAACACTGAAGCTTTCTTT. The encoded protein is CASSPWGQLNTEAFF.